This T cell receptor (beta chain) was observed in a study of blood T cell repertoires in COVID-19 (TCRdb year 2020). Context from the whole study: Collaborator samples came from the United States, Italy and Spain and covered acute and convalescent phases of COVID-19. The prospective study material was composed of cDNA or gDNA derived from T cells, B-cell-depleted T cells, or PBMCs. The dataset comprised deeply sampled blood TCRbeta repertoires from subjects exposed to, actively infected with, or recovered from COVID-19. A freely available public database, intended as a resource for researchers studying the immune response to SARS-CoV-2, is where the repertoires were released. Samples came from the ongoing ImmuneRACE study (first 160 participants) plus 1,254 subjects from 6 global collaborators. A de-identified subject ID, COVID-19 status, age in years and sex were almost always included in the sample metadata. HLA class I and class II types, where available, came from metadata supplied by the sample provider rather than from assay-based typing. What the research found in general, with its limitations: Clinical and demographic metadata were provided uncurated, with the amount varying by source and participant.

Worth noting for this clone: Its specific antigen is unknown. No base quality information exists; no much larger clone differs at one position.

Whole blood was collected in K2EDTA tubes by collaborating institutions according to the institutions' own protocols. Collaborator samples were shipped for TCRbeta analysis as frozen whole blood, isolated PBMCs, or DNA extracted from either sample type. The immunoSEQ Assay, a bias-controlled multiplex PCR, was used to amplify TCRbeta CDR3 regions from genomic DNA. The source study handled its data this way. The number of nucleated cells in each sample was estimated from the amplification of reference gene primers within the assay. To quantify the absolute abundance of each unique TCRbeta CDR3 rearrangement, sequence reads were collapsed and filtered. For each sample, productive Simpson clonality was calculated as the square root of Simpson's diversity index over productive rearrangements. Not all clones reach the TCRdb copy of this immuneACCESS table, which keeps in-frame sequences only. Checked studies attribute under half of the gap to unresolved V genes and leave the rest unexplained. That table is the source of V, J and clone size, and D and trimming were worked out from the DNA. The sample includes some 250,000 clones, with 88% observed a single time. The ten biggest clones cover around 0.8% of the sample.

The receptor was isolated from a woman aged 25 to 45 with acute or convalescent COVID-19. The sequencing input was peripheral blood.

The nucleotide sequence is given as TGTGCCACCAGTGATTTGTCCAGGGGGCGTTTGGGTGAAAAACTGTTTTTT. Its protein reads: CATSDLSRGRLGEKLFF. This receptor chain uses TRBV24-1 and TRBJ1-4; TRBD1 aligns with 8 central bases. CDR1 and CDR2, looked up from the germline V gene, are KGHDR and SFDVKD. Germline trimming amounts to 0 bases on V and 7 bases on J, with 9 as the count of junction bases outside the gene matches. The CDR3 runs 17 residues from the cysteine to the phenylalanine. The read is trimmed to its CDR3 DNA, 51 bases read in frame from base 1.